The T cell receptor beta chain under discussion was sequenced for a study of blood T cell repertoires in COVID-19. Whole-study context: COVID-19 samples collected from the United States, Italy and Spain covered acute and convalescent phases.

Germline V gene sequence: CDR1 SGHRS, CDR2 YFSETQ. The CDR3 spans 15 residues. Between the trimmed V and J ends, which lost 6 bases and 3 bases, there was a span of 18 bases. This clone was detected once. As handled by the study authors: Reference gene primer amplification yielded estimated nucleated cell counts. Clones were read by immunoSEQ multiplex PCR, and TCRdb kept only the in-frame ones, dropping some. Clonal size and the V and J genes are those of that table, whereas D and trimming came from the DNA. The sample lists about 240,000 clones; roughly 80% were seen once. Sequenced: peripheral blood. The TCR originated in a woman aged 18 to 35 with acute or convalescent COVID-19. This chain uses TRBV5-1 with TRBJ1-2; D is possibly TRBD1 (5 bases). In nucleotides, the CDR3 is TGCGCCAGCAAGGGGAATGCAGGATTGGACTATGGCTACACCTTC. Protein sequence: CASKGNAGLDYGYTF. Combining the CDR3 with reference TRBV5-1 and TRBJ1-2 gives the whole variable domain KAGVTQTPRYLIKTRGQQVTLSCSPISGHRSVSWYQQTPGQGLQFLFEYFSETQRNKGNFPGRFSGRQFSNSRSEMNVSTLELGDSALYLCASKGNAGLDYGYTFGSGTRLTVV.